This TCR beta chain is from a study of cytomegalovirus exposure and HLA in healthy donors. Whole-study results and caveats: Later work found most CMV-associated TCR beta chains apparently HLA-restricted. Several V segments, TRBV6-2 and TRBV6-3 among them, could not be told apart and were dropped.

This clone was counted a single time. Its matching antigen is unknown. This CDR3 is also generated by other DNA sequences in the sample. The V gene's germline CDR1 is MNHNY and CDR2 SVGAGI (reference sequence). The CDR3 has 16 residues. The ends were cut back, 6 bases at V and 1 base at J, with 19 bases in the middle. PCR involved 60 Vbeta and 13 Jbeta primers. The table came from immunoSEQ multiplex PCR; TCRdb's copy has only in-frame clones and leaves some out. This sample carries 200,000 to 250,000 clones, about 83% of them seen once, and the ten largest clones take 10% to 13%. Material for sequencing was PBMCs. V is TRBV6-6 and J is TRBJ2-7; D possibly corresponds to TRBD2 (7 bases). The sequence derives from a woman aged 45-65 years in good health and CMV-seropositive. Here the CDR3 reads CASSPGPGGGSYEQYF. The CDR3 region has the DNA TGTGCCAGCAGCCCCGGCCCGGGGGGCGGTTCCTACGAGCAGTACTTC.